The 19 T cell receptor beta chains given below trace back to one sample, sequenced in a study of shared clonotypes between healthy human individuals. CD45RO-negative, CCR7-positively selected cells formed the naive CD8 fraction, excluding terminally differentiated effector memory CD45RA+ cells. Repertoires were generated with immunoSEQ multiplex PCR, while TCRdb's copy carries only in-frame clones and drops some. The data contain roughly 650,000 clones, approximately 96% of them seen just once; the ten biggest clones take up roughly 0.12%. Sequencing input: naive CD8+ T cells sorted from blood. These TCRs come from a woman in her thirties in good health.

As concerns this clone: The sample has other DNA sequences that encode this CDR3 too. This chain uses TRBV28 with TRBJ2-2; D uncertain. Germline assignment: CDR1 MDHEN and CDR2 SYDVKM. Between the trimmed V and J ends, which lost 3 bases and 4 bases, there was a span of 9 bases. The CDR3 is 14 amino acids. This CDR3 is CASSLSGGTGELFF. DNA for the CDR3: TGTGCCAGCAGTTTGTCGGGTGGCACCGGGGAGCTGTTTTTT.

The chain joins TRBV2 to TRBJ2-3, with TRBD2 matching 10 bases. Per the germline V gene, CDR1 is SNHLY and CDR2 is FYNNEI. The CDR3 is 15 amino acids. Trimming cost V 6 bases and J 4 bases; bases outside gene matches: 7. The CDR3 protein is CASRELAGIADTQYF. The DNA for the CDR3 is TGTGCCAGCAGGGAACTAGCGGGAATCGCAGATACGCAGTATTTT.

This clone has just one count. The chain's CDR3 is CASSVEDRFEKLFF. The CDR3 DNA sequence: TGTGCCAGCAGCGTAGAGGACCGGTTTGAAAAACTGTTTTTT. The chain employs TRBV9 and TRBJ1-4, with D uncertain. The CDR3 spans 14 residues. V lost 0 bases and J 7 bases, leaving 10 bases between the germline ends. From germline, CDR1 is SGDLS and CDR2 YYNGEE.

V is TRBV28 and J is TRBJ2-7; D may be TRBD2 (6 bases). This CDR3 region has 14 residues. V lost 6 bases and J 4 bases, leaving 16 bases between the germline ends. CDR1 and CDR2 (germline): MDHEN, SYDVKM. CDR3 sequence (DNA): TGTGCCAGCAGCCGGGACTCAGACTTGTACGAGCAGTACTTC. This codes for CASSRDSDLYEQYF.

The chain couples TRBV29-1 to TRBJ2-1, with TRBD2 matching 8 bases. CDR1 is SQVTM and CDR2 is ANQGSEA in the germline V gene. The length of the CDR3 is 16 residues. With 1 base clipped from V and 1 base from J, the junction kept 6 bases outside the gene matches. The CDR3 coding sequence is TGCAGCGTTGAAGCTCCCTCGGGGGGGTCCTACAATGAGCAGTTCTTC. Translating gives CSVEAPSGGSYNEQFF.

This clone was counted a few times. The chain combines TRBV25-1 with TRBJ1-2; D not resolved. The CDR3 extends over 13 amino acids. Germline values: CDR1 MGHDK, CDR2 SYGVNS. V lost 5 bases to trimming and J lost 4 bases, with 11 bases between them. CDR3 sequence: CASSLDGFYGYTF. CDR3 nucleotides: TGTGCCAGCAGTTTAGACGGATTCTATGGCTACACCTTC.

The chain's CDR3 is CASSLGRASSGNTIYF. The CDR3, as DNA: TGTGCCAGCAGCTTGGGGCGGGCGAGCTCTGGAAACACCATATATTTT. The chain carries TRBV5-6 and TRBJ1-3; D call uncertain. This CDR3 region has 16 residues. CDR1 is SGHDT and CDR2 is YYEEEE in the germline V gene. Between the trimmed V and J ends, which lost 0 bases and 0 bases, there was a span of 10 bases.

V gene TRBV6-1 combines with J gene TRBJ2-5; D not resolved. From germline, CDR1 is MNHNS and CDR2 SASEGT. The CDR3 has 16 residues. Deletions cut 4 bases from V and 7 bases from J, with 22 bases between. CDR3 DNA sequence: TGTGCCAGCAGTGGCAGCAGCAGCCCTCCAAAGGGGACCCAGTACTTC. Protein product: CASSGSSSPPKGTQYF.

This chain joins TRBV28 and TRBJ2-1; 15 nucleotides align to TRBD2. Germline V gene data show CDR1 as MDHEN and CDR2 as SYDVKM. The CDR3 consists of 15 residues. J was trimmed by 7 bases and V by 7 bases; bases with no gene match: 5. In DNA form, the CDR3 reads TGTGCCAGCAATCCCGGGACTAGCGGGAGGAATGAGCAGTTCTTC. Translating gives CASNPGTSGRNEQFF.

J is TRBJ2-4 and V is TRBV13, with 9 bases that match TRBD2. With 5 bases clipped from V and 6 bases from J, the junction kept 2 bases outside the gene matches. Germline values: CDR1 PRHDT, CDR2 FYEKMQ (reference sequence). This CDR3 spans 13 amino acids. DNA of the CDR3: TGTGCCAGCAGCGCGACTAGCGGAAACATTCAGTACTTC. Translating gives CASSATSGNIQYF.

The J gene is TRBJ1-1, the V gene TRBV23-1; D is unresolved. TRBV23-1 is an ORF, and what it does is uncertain. The CDR3 is made up of 22 amino acids. The V gene lost 0 bases and the J gene lost 1 base, with 30 bases spanning the gap. The CDR3 coding sequence is TGCGCCAGCAGTCAATCGGGTGTCCCCCCACGGAGGAGCTCGCCCCGGAACACTGAAGCTTTCTTT. Amino acids: CASSQSGVPPRRSSPRNTEAFF.

Only a few counts were recorded for this clone. The V gene is TRBV2, the J gene TRBJ1-1, with D uncertain. The germline gives CDR1 SNHLY, CDR2 FYNNEI. V lost 7 bases and J 2 bases, leaving 5 bases between the germline ends. The CDR3 sequence is 11 residues long. The CDR3: CASMGNTEAFF. The CDR3 region has the DNA TGTGCCAGCATGGGCAACACTGAAGCTTTCTTT.

The J gene is TRBJ2-7, the V gene TRBV19; a possible D gene is TRBD2 (6 bases). Germline CDR1 and CDR2: LNHDA and SQIVND (reference sequence). The V gene lost 3 bases and the J gene lost 9 bases, with 24 bases spanning the gap. The length of the CDR3 is 16 residues. DNA for the CDR3: TGTGCCAGTAGTATCTCCTCCGGAGGAGGGCTACGAGGGCAGTACTTC. It is translated as CASSISSGGGLRGQYF.

The rearrangement links TRBV6-6 to TRBJ2-2; TRBD2 agrees at 8 bases. The CDR3 consists of 16 residues. CDR1 MNHNY and CDR2 SVGAGI come from the germline V gene (reference sequence). Trimming took 6 bases from V and 5 from J; bases not matched to a gene: 11. DNA for the CDR3: TGTGCCAGCAGCCTAAGCGGGGGATCCCCAACCGGGGAGCTGTTTTTT. This gives the protein CASSLSGGSPTGELFF.

This chain uses TRBV27 with TRBJ2-2; a possible D gene is TRBD2 (5 bases). Germline V gene data show CDR1 as MNHEY and CDR2 as SMNVEV (reference sequence). The CDR3 extends over 14 amino acids. V lost 4 bases and J lost 6, with 12 bases in between. CDR3 sequence (DNA): TGTGCCAGCAGTTCCCGGGGTATGGCCGGGGAGCTGTTTTTT. Translating it yields CASSSRGMAGELFF.

The chain is built from TRBV6-6 and TRBJ2-7; the D gene could be TRBD1 or TRBD2 (5 bases each). The CDR3 loop spans 15 amino acids. V was trimmed by 2 bases and J by 1 base, leaving 12 bases between them. Germline V gives CDR1 MNHNY, CDR2 SVGAGI (reference sequence). The CDR3 DNA sequence: TGTGCCAGCAGTTACCGGGGCGGTAGGTCCTACGAGCAGTACTTC. This gives the protein CASSYRGGRSYEQYF.

As for this clone: A junction end diverges from the germline sequence, so it may reflect a read error. The V call is TRBV5-4, the J call TRBJ2-7; D assignment may be TRBD1 or TRBD2 (5 bases each). In germline, CDR1 is SGHNT, CDR2 YYREEE (reference sequence). This CDR3 is 11 amino acids long. The CDR3 DNA follows: TGTGCCAGCAGCTTCCACCCACGGGGCCCCTTC. Translated: CASSFHPRGPF.

Comments on this clone: In the same sample, other DNA sequences code for this CDR3. The V and J genes are TRBV27 and TRBJ2-7; D not certain. The CDR3 sequence is 13 residues long. The germline V and J ends were trimmed by 2 bases and 1 base, with 6 bases remaining between them. Germline CDR1 is MNHEY and CDR2 is SMNVEV (reference sequence). CDR3 nucleotide sequence: TGTGCCAGCAGTTTAATGGGATCCTACGAGCAGTACTTC. This encodes CASSLMGSYEQYF.

The V call is TRBV25-1, the J call TRBJ2-3, with TRBD2 matching 10 bases. CDR3 length equals 15 residues. J lost 6 bases, V lost 3 bases, and 6 bases had no gene match. Germline CDR1 and CDR2: MGHDK and SYGVNS. In DNA form, the CDR3 reads TGTGCCAGCAGTGAGCCTAGCGGGGGTGGGGATACGCAGTATTTT. It encodes CASSEPSGGGDTQYF.